These T cell receptor beta chains were read from a single sample in a study of lymphopenia after photon versus proton radiotherapy. Assay used: immunoSEQ multiplex PCR; TCRdb lists only in-frame clones, some missing. The table lists about 70,000 clones, around 90% of them singletons, with 2.2% in the top ten. Material: peripheral blood, obtained from a patient treated with photon-based radiotherapy. The receptors were gathered from a woman between 40 and 50 years old with cholangiocarcinoma. Each CDR3 is given with its conserved first and last residue. D genes are given only for firm matches. A row's size may be missing; if present it is once, few, many or a size class.

j_gene | abundance | v_gene | d_gene | CDR3nt | CDR3aa
TRBJ2-7 | . | TRBV2 | . | TGTGCCAGCTTCCCGCGGCGGGACACTACCTACGAGCAGTACTTC | CASFPRRDTTYEQYF
TRBJ1-2 | . | TRBV29-1 | . | TGCAGCGGTGCCAATCCCGGGAGGAATGGCTACACCTTC | CSGANPGRNGYTF
TRBJ1-6 | . | TRBV19 | . | TGTGCCAGTAGTCTTTCCAGGGGTCGTCGAAATTCACCCCTCCACTTT | CASSLSRGRRNSPLHF
TRBJ2-1 | . | TRBV4-1 | . | TGCGCCAGCAGCCAAGAAGTGGACCCCCGCCTGTATGAGCAGTTCTTC | CASSQEVDPRLYEQFF
TRBJ1-3 | . | TRBV2 | TRBD1 | TGTGCCAGCAGGATAGGGACAGTCTCTGGAAACACCATATATTTT | CASRIGTVSGNTIYF
TRBJ2-7 | . | TRBV6-5 | . | TGTGCCAGCAGCTACTCTCTGGGGGGAGGCGGATACGAGCAGTACTTC | CASSYSLGGGGYEQYF
TRBJ1-1 | once | TRBV7-9 | . | TGTGCCAGCAGCTTAGTCGGGGAGAACACTGAAGCTTTCTTT | CASSLVGENTEAFF
TRBJ1-3 | . | TRBV28 | . | TGTGCCAGCAGTTTTAGGCGACACCCTGGAAACACCATATATTTT | CASSFRRHPGNTIYF
TRBJ2-7 | . | TRBV4-3 | . | TGCGCCAGCAGCCAAGTGGGCAGCGAGCAGTACTTC | CASSQVGSEQYF
TRBJ2-7 | . | TRBV5-1 | . | TGCGCCAGCAGTCTGGAGGGCCACGAGCAGTACTTC | CASSLEGHEQYF
TRBJ1-6 | once | TRBV19 | . | TGTGCCAGTGAACAAGCGAGGGGGTTTTCCACGAGCTCCTATAATTCACCCCTCCACTTT | CASEQARGFSTSSYNSPLHF
TRBJ1-6 | . | TRBV30 | TRBD1 | TGTGCCTGGACAGGGGGAGGTAATTCACCCCTCCACTTT | CAWTGGGNSPLHF
TRBJ1-2 | . | TRBV30 | . | TGTGCCTGGAGACGAGTGTATGGCTACACCTTC | CAWRRVYGYTF
TRBJ2-7 | . | TRBV5-4 | . | TGTGCCAGCAAGGTGGCGGCGCGCTCCTACGAGCAGTACTTC | CASKVAARSYEQYF
TRBJ1-4 | once | TRBV7-9 | . | TGTGCCAGCAGCTTGGCGGCTAATGAAAAACTGTTTTTT | CASSLAANEKLFF
TRBJ1-6 | . | TRBV27 | . | TGTGCCAGCAGTTCAGGAGGTAGGGCCTCACCCCTCCACTTT | CASSSGGRASPLHF
TRBJ2-5 | . | TRBV28 | . | TGTGCCAGCAGTTTAATAGGGCAGGGAGAAGAGACCCAGTACTTC | CASSLIGQGEETQYF
TRBJ2-7 | . | TRBV7-7 | . | TGTGCTAGCAGCCAGGGGTTTGGCGAGCAGTACTTC | CASSQGFGEQYF
TRBJ1-2 | . | TRBV4-2 | . | TGTGCCAGCAGCCAACGGGGAGCTAACTATGGCTACACCTTC | CASSQRGANYGYTF
TRBJ2-5 | few | TRBV5-4 | . | TGTGCCAGCAGTAAGGCGAGGGAGGTTGGAGAGACCCAGTACTTC | CASSKAREVGETQYF
TRBJ1-2 | . | TRBV9 | . | TGTGCCAGCAGCGCCAACCCATCCCAGGGCTTAGGTGGCTACACCTTC | CASSANPSQGLGGYTF
TRBJ1-2 | . | TRBV6-5 | TRBD1 | TGTGCCAGCAGTACGGACAGGGCCGGCGGCTACACCTTC | CASSTDRAGGYTF
TRBJ1-2 | . | TRBV4-1 | . | TGCGCCAGCAGCCAAGGGAGCGGGAGGATCTATGGCTACACCTTC | CASSQGSGRIYGYTF
TRBJ2-1 | . | TRBV7-7 | TRBD2 | TGTGCTAGCAGCTTAGGGGCGGGACTAGCGGGGGGAAATGAGCAGTTCTTC | CASSLGAGLAGGNEQFF
TRBJ1-1 | once | TRBV7-9 | . | TGTGCCAGCAGCTTAGGTGGGGATGAAGCTTTCTTT | CASSLGGDEAFF
TRBJ1-1 | once | TRBV7-9 | . | TGTGCCAGCAGCGACAGGAACACTGAAGCTTTCTTT | CASSDRNTEAFF
TRBJ1-2 | . | TRBV2 | TRBD1 | TGTGCCAGCAGTGCTGTACAGGGGACGGGCTACACCTTC | CASSAVQGTGYTF
TRBJ1-2 | . | TRBV27 | TRBD1 | TGTGCCAGCAGTTTTAACAGGGGATATGGCTACACCTTC | CASSFNRGYGYTF
TRBJ2-5 | . | TRBV27 | . | TGTGCCAGGAATGTAGATACCCAGTACTTC | CARNVDTQYF
TRBJ1-1 | . | TRBV29-1 | . | TGCAGCGTTGTGGCAGGGTGGAACACTGAAGCTTTCTTT | CSVVAGWNTEAFF
TRBJ1-6 | . | TRBV28 | . | TGTGCCAGCAGTTTATGGTCCCCCTCACTTAGGGGAGTTAGTAATTCACCCCTCCACTTT | CASSLWSPSLRGVSNSPLHF
TRBJ2-7 | . | TRBV5-1 | . | TGCGCCAGCAGCTTGGCGGTTTCGGGGGCTCTTGGGGACGAGCAGTACTTC | CASSLAVSGALGDEQYF
TRBJ1-1 | . | TRBV2 | . | TGTGCCAGCAGTGGGATCAAGCATGAAGCTTTCTTT | CASSGIKHEAFF
TRBJ1-2 | . | TRBV7-2 | . | TGTGCCAGCAGCTTAGAAAACAGGGTGGCCTATGGCTACACCTTC | CASSLENRVAYGYTF
TRBJ1-1 | few | TRBV18 | . | TGTGCCAGCTCACCATTCGGGGGTGACACTGAAGCTTTCTTT | CASSPFGGDTEAFF
TRBJ1-1 | . | TRBV11-2 | . | TGTGCCAGCAGCTGGGTAGGTTACGCTGAAGCTTTCTTT | CASSWVGYAEAFF
TRBJ2-5 | . | TRBV9 | TRBD2 | TGTGCCAGCAGCGTCTTCGGGGGGCAAGAGACCCAGTACTTC | CASSVFGGQETQYF
TRBJ2-4 | . | TRBV4-2 | . | TGTGCCAGCAGCGGAGACTGGGGAGGGGGCAAAAACATTCAGTACTTC | CASSGDWGGGKNIQYF
TRBJ2-5 | . | TRBV6-1 | . | TGTGCCAGCAGTGAAGCGCCCCTGGTGGTCGGGGGCGTTGGTTATGAGACCCAGTACTTC | CASSEAPLVVGGVGYETQYF
TRBJ2-7 | . | TRBV6-1 | TRBD2 | TGTGCCAGCAGTATGACCGGGACTAGCGGGAGTGAGCAGTACTTC | CASSMTGTSGSEQYF
TRBJ2-5 | . | TRBV9 | TRBD2 | TGTGCCAGCAGCGTAGCTGCTAGCGGGGGGGCGGAGACCCAGTACTTC | CASSVAASGGAETQYF
TRBJ2-2 | . | TRBV30 | TRBD2 | TGTGCCTGGAGTGTAGCGGGAGGGAACACCGGGGAGCTGTTTTTT | CAWSVAGGNTGELFF
TRBJ2-7 | . | TRBV27 | TRBD1 | TGTGCCAGCAGCAGGGGGCCTGCTTCCTACGAGCAGTACTTC | CASSRGPASYEQYF
TRBJ2-5 | . | TRBV19 | . | TGTGCCAGTAGTGCATCGACCTTTGTGGGACGGGCTCTAGGAGAGACCCAGTACTTC | CASSASTFVGRALGETQYF
TRBJ2-3 | . | TRBV4-1 | . | TGCGCCAGCAGCCAAGAAAGACAGGTGAGGGATACGCAGTATTTT | CASSQERQVRDTQYF
TRBJ2-7 | . | TRBV7-9 | TRBD1 | TGTGCCAGCAGCCCTGGGGACAGGTTCTACGAGCAGTACTTC | CASSPGDRFYEQYF